The rows below give T cell receptor delta chains drawn from one sample of a study of Vδ1+ human thymocytes. TCRdb ran CATT on the multiplex PCR reads. Among tens of thousands of delta-chain clones, over 7% were seen once, and the ten largest hold 0.75% to 1%. The sample taken for sequencing was Vdelta1+ gamma-delta thymocytes from the thymus. The receptors were gathered from a child younger than two who had congenital heart surgery. Both conserved end residues are trimmed from each CDR3. The D gene is left open where the match is weak.

v_gene | d_gene | CDR3aa
TRDV1 | NA | ALGELRQADKLI
TRDV1 | NA | ALGERVHLPWGLGTDKLI
TRDV1 | TRDD2 | ALGGPFLLNSKLI
TRDV2 | TRDD3 | ACDTVLGGYVPPDKLI
TRDV1 | NA | ALGVVLRWYSSQVGLI
TRDV1 | TRDD3 | ALGPNVLGLPHADKLI
TRDV1 | TRDD3 | ALNLSYWGVYTDKLI
TRDV1 | TRDD3 | ALGEPLLLGDAYTDKLI
TRAV29/DV5 | NA | SVLLCSKRGVLGFKLI
TRDV1 | TRDD3 | ALGEVITEVGDTRTDKLI
TRDV1 | TRDD3 | ALGALVLGELLDTDKLI
TRDV2 | NA | ACDSSCPDKLI
TRDV1 | TRDD3 | ALGERVGDTADKLI
TRDV1 | NA | ALGEGSPHLGGVGDTDKLI
TRDV1 | NA | ALGERRGYTDKLI
TRDV1 | TRDD3 | ALGERTTRYWGIRSLTAQLF
TRDV1 | NA | ALGDVRGRRAPMGPRYADKLI
TRDV1 | NA | ALGELASGGPGTDKLI
TRDV1 | NA | ALGELYRQSDKLI
TRDV1 | TRDD3 | ALGEWTSFLLGDTITDKLI